Listed below are T cell receptor beta chains from one sample, sequenced in a study of memory CD4+ T cells and cytomegalovirus serostatus. Using immunoSEQ multiplex PCR, the repertoire was profiled, and TCRdb retains in-frame clones only, with some absent. This table holds 25,000 to 30,000 clones, approximately 72% found once. The specimen sequenced was memory CD4+ T cells from blood. The source is an adult in good health and CMV-seronegative. Both conserved end residues are part of each CDR3. Each record gives: J gene, D gene, V gene, clone size, CDR3 DNA, CDR3 protein. The D gene is left open where the match is weak. The size field is filled for only some rows; it gives once, few, many or a size class.

j_gene: TRBJ1-4; d_gene: .; v_gene: TRBV10-1; abundance: .; CDR3nt: TGCGCCAGCAGTGAACAGATTTATGAAAAACTGTTTTTT; CDR3aa: CASSEQIYEKLFF
j_gene: TRBJ1-2; d_gene: .; v_gene: TRBV7-2; abundance: .; CDR3nt: TGTGCCAGCAGCTTAGACCGGGACCACTATGGCTACACCTTC; CDR3aa: CASSLDRDHYGYTF
j_gene: TRBJ1-1; d_gene: .; v_gene: TRBV5-4; abundance: .; CDR3nt: TGTGCCAGCAGGGGGTGGATGAACACTGAAGCTTTCTTT; CDR3aa: CASRGWMNTEAFF
j_gene: TRBJ2-2; d_gene: TRBD1; v_gene: TRBV11-2; abundance: .; CDR3nt: TGTGCCAGCAGCCCGATGGGACAGCCTGGTGACGGGGAGCTGTTTTTT; CDR3aa: CASSPMGQPGDGELFF
j_gene: TRBJ2-2; d_gene: TRBD2; v_gene: TRBV7-8; abundance: .; CDR3nt: TGTGCCAGCAGCTATAGAGCGGGGGGGCTGACCGGGGAGCTGTTTTTT; CDR3aa: CASSYRAGGLTGELFF
j_gene: TRBJ2-2; d_gene: TRBD1; v_gene: TRBV7-2; abundance: .; CDR3nt: TGTGCCAGCAGCTTATTCGCCCCAGGGGGCGGAACCGGGGAGCTGTTTTTT; CDR3aa: CASSLFAPGGGTGELFF
j_gene: TRBJ2-2; d_gene: .; v_gene: TRBV9; abundance: .; CDR3nt: TGTGCCAGCAGCGTAGGACAGAGAGCGAACACCGGGGAGCTGTTTTTT; CDR3aa: CASSVGQRANTGELFF
j_gene: TRBJ2-5; d_gene: .; v_gene: TRBV14; abundance: .; CDR3nt: TGTGCCAGCAGCCTTTTAGGGGTCCAAGAGACCCAGTACTTC; CDR3aa: CASSLLGVQETQYF
j_gene: TRBJ2-7; d_gene: TRBD2; v_gene: TRBV7-2; abundance: few; CDR3nt: TGTGCCAGCAGCCCAGGGACTAGCGGGGGCGAGCAGTACTTC; CDR3aa: CASSPGTSGGEQYF
j_gene: TRBJ1-1; d_gene: .; v_gene: TRBV30; abundance: few; CDR3nt: TGTGCCTGGAGTGGGGGACTCTTGAACACTGAAGCTTTCTTT; CDR3aa: CAWSGGLLNTEAFF
j_gene: TRBJ2-7; d_gene: TRBD1; v_gene: TRBV11-3; abundance: .; CDR3nt: TGTGCCAGCAGCTTGGACAGGGTTTACGAGCAGTACTTC; CDR3aa: CASSLDRVYEQYF